This T cell receptor beta chain emerged from a study of blood T cell repertoires in COVID-19. About the study: Acute and convalescent COVID-19 samples came from the United States, Italy and Spain.

Profiling relied on immunoSEQ multiplex PCR, and the TCRdb table lists in-frame clones only, not all of them. The sample carries some 160,000 clones, around nine tenths recorded once. With 4 bases removed from V and 6 bases from J, the gap between germline ends came to 16 bases. The CDR3 has 14 amino acids. The V gene's germline CDR1 is GTSNPN and CDR2 SVGIG (reference sequence). The receptor was derived from a man in his forties or fifties who had recovered from COVID-19. V is TRBV30 and J is TRBJ1-3; D may be TRBD1 (6 bases). What was sequenced was peripheral blood. The CDR3 region is CAWTGGQGINTIYF. CDR3 nucleotide sequence: TGTGCCTGGACGGGGGGGCAGGGGATAAACACCATATATTTT.